These 14 T cell receptor beta chains share one sample of origin, sequenced in a study of technical replicates of blood from a handful of donors. Measured with immunoSEQ multiplex PCR; TCRdb has only the in-frame clones, and not every one. The repertoire has approximately 94,000 clones, almost 97% of them found once; the top ten carry approximately 0.35%. The sample consisted of T cells isolated from PBMCs. The origin of the receptors is a human donor in good health.

V and J are TRBV4-3 and TRBJ1-4; D unclear. The CDR3 contains 15 residues. Trimming cost V 0 bases and J 7 bases, with 12 bases left between them. The V gene's germline CDR1 is LGHNA and CDR2 YSLEER. CDR3 sequence (DNA): TGCGCCAGCAGCCAAGATTCCGGCAGGTCTGAAAAACTGTTTTTT. Its translation is CASSQDSGRSEKLFF.

The chain recombines TRBV19 with TRBJ2-7, with 8 bases matching TRBD1. J lost 0 bases, V lost 3 bases, and 4 bases had no gene match. The CDR3 is 15 residues long. Germline V lookup: CDR1 LNHDA, CDR2 SQIVND (reference sequence). CDR3: CASSIGTGGSYEQYF. Here the CDR3 DNA reads TGTGCCAGTAGTATCGGAACAGGGGGCTCCTACGAGCAGTACTTC.

This clone occurred once. This sequence joins TRBV6-5 and TRBJ2-7; 9 positions agree with TRBD2. The junction had 7 bases not matched to a gene; V was cut back by 6 bases and J by 4 bases. The CDR3 spans 14 residues. Germline V gene data show CDR1 as MNHEY and CDR2 as SVGAGI. CDR3 DNA sequence: TGTGCCAGCAGCTTAGCGGGAGACGCTTACGAGCAGTACTTC. Its translation: CASSLAGDAYEQYF.

The genes are TRBV28 and TRBJ1-3; D is ambiguous. V lost 1 base to trimming and J lost 7 bases, with 11 bases between them. This CDR3 has 14 amino acids. Looked up from germline, CDR1 is MDHEN and CDR2 is SYDVKM. The CDR3: CASSLFTAGNTIYF. CDR3 DNA: TGTGCCAGCAGTTTATTTACTGCGGGTAACACCATATATTTT.

CDR3 amino acids: CAWSVRGGYGYTF. The DNA of the CDR3 is TGTGCCTGGAGTGTAAGGGGGGGGTATGGCTACACCTTC. The rearrangement joins TRBV30 to TRBJ1-2; TRBD1 is a possible D gene (6 bases). The germline V gene encodes CDR1 GTSNPN and CDR2 SVGIG (reference sequence). There are 13 residues in the CDR3. V was trimmed by 0 bases and J by 5 bases, leaving 10 bases between them.

V and J are TRBV6-1 and TRBJ2-1; perhaps TRBD1 as D (5 bases). The CDR3 has 14 amino acids. Per germline, CDR1 MNHNS and CDR2 SASEGT. Trimming left V 7 bases short and J 4 bases short, with 14 bases between. The CDR3: CASISGRAYNEQFF. The CDR3 bases are TGTGCCAGCATTTCGGGCAGGGCGTACAATGAGCAGTTCTTC.

This sequence joins TRBV5-4 and TRBJ2-3; tentative D call: TRBD2 (5 bases). The CDR3 is 14 residues long. Trimming took 3 bases from V and 6 from J, leaving 14 bases between them. The V gene's germline CDR1 is SGHNT and CDR2 YYREEE (reference sequence). The CDR3 DNA follows: TGTGCCAGCAGCTCGGACTGGTTTTGGGATACGCAGTATTTT. Translated: CASSSDWFWDTQYF.

In its sample, this clone was seen once. This sequence joins TRBV19 and TRBJ1-4, with a tentative D call TRBD1 (6 bases). Trimming shortened V by 2 bases and J by 7 bases, and 20 bases separated the two germline ends. The V gene's germline CDR1 is LNHDA and CDR2 SQIVND (reference sequence). The CDR3 runs to 17 residues. Written as DNA, the CDR3 is TGTGCCAGTAGTATAATAAGGATGGACAGAGACTTTGAAAAACTGTTTTTT. Its protein product is CASSIIRMDRDFEKLFF.

The chain couples TRBV4-3 to TRBJ1-1; maybe TRBD1 (6 bases). Trimming cost V 7 bases and J 5 bases, with 17 bases left between them. CDR1 is LGHNA, CDR2 YSLEER, per germline. The length of the CDR3 is 14 residues. CDR3 in amino acids: CASTPRTGFTEAFF. CDR3 nucleotides: TGCGCCAGCACCCCAAGAACAGGGTTTACTGAAGCTTTCTTT.

V is TRBV27 and J is TRBJ2-1; a weak D match, TRBD2 (6 bases). Germline V lookup: CDR1 MNHEY, CDR2 SMNVEV (reference sequence). V was clipped by 4 bases and J by 0 bases, with 16 bases between them. The CDR3 runs 17 residues. CDR3 nucleotide sequence: TGTGCCAGCAGTTCATTCGTAGGAGGGAGCTCCTACAATGAGCAGTTCTTC. Protein sequence: CASSSFVGGSSYNEQFF.

DNA of the CDR3: TGTGCCAGCAGCTTTGGGGCGGCCACAGATACGCAGTATTTT. Its protein product is CASSFGAATDTQYF. The gene calls are TRBV11-2 and TRBJ2-3; tentative D call: TRBD1 (5 bases). Germline V gene lookup returns CDR1 SGHAT and CDR2 FQNNGV. V was clipped by 3 bases and J by 2 bases, with 9 bases between them. The length of the CDR3 is 14 residues.

The CDR3 DNA is TGTGCCAGCGGCCCGGACTCAGGACTTAACTATGGCTACACCTTC. It codes for CASGPDSGLNYGYTF. This sequence joins TRBV6-1 and TRBJ1-2; D not resolved. Trimming cost V 8 bases and J 1 base, with 17 bases left between them. CDR1 MNHNS and CDR2 SASEGT come from the germline V gene. The CDR3 extends over 15 amino acids.

The rearrangement joins TRBV7-6 to TRBJ1-4, with 8 bases aligning to TRBD1. The CDR3 runs to 15 residues. The ends lost 1 base at V and 7 bases at J; junction bases unmatched: 5. Per germline, CDR1 SGHVS and CDR2 FNYEAQ. The CDR3 spells CASSLVGTGGEKLFF. The CDR3 coding sequence is TGTGCCAGCAGCTTAGTGGGGACAGGAGGTGAAAAACTGTTTTTT.

V gene TRBV5-8 combines with J gene TRBJ2-1, with 7 bases identical to TRBD1. After removal of 4 bases from V and 8 bases from J, the junction contained 15 bases not matched to a gene. The germline CDR1 and CDR2 sequences are SGHTS and YDEGEE. CDR3 size: 16 residues. The CDR3 DNA is TGTGCCAGCAGCACATCCTTACAGGGGTTTGGGCATGAGCAGTTCTTC. Amino acids: CASSTSLQGFGHEQFF.